The present entry profiles one TCR beta chain with its context. Its antigen is undetermined. This sample stems from a study of T cell responses to AZD1222 COVID-19 vaccine. Looking at the study overall: Pooling covered second doses at about 4 or about 12 weeks. The study, taken as a whole, reports: Scientists sampled the repertoires only once the peak T cell response had passed. Seropositivity was recorded at baseline in only 6 or 7 AZD1222 recipients. Spike was spanned by vaccine-associated CD4 TCRs, which were dominant at 160-218 and 743-854.

Using immunoSEQ multiplex PCR, the repertoire was profiled, and TCRdb retains in-frame clones only, with some absent. The sample carries 100,000 to 150,000 clones, roughly 90% recorded once. Trimming removed 0 bases at V and 6 bases at J, with 11 bases between. The CDR3 is 15 residues long. The V gene's germline CDR1 is SGHDN and CDR2 FVKESK. The rearrangement joins TRBV14 to TRBJ2-2; unclear D gene. This TCR came from an adult in good health. Sequenced here: peripheral blood, sampled on day 0 of AZD1222 vaccination. The CDR3 reads CASSQEFGLAGELFF. CDR3 DNA sequence: TGTGCCAGCAGCCAAGAGTTCGGCTTGGCCGGGGAGCTGTTTTTT. Based on the CDR3 plus reference TRBV14 and TRBJ2-2, the full variable domain is EAGVTQFPSHSVIEKGQTVTLRCDPISGHDNLYWYRRVMGKEIKFLLHFVKESKQDESGMPNNRFLAERTGGTYSTLKVQPAELEDSGVYFCASSQEFGLAGELFFGEGSRLTVL.